One and the same sample provided the 28 T cell receptor beta chains below, sequenced in a study of OX40 agonist ivuxolimab in advanced cancers. Assay used: immunoSEQ multiplex PCR; TCRdb lists only in-frame clones, some missing. The repertoire has about 81,000 clones, around nine tenths of them found once; the top ten carry about 0.52%. This material consisted of CD4+ or CD8+ T cells sorted from blood, taken in a trial of the OX40 agonist ivuxolimab. These receptors originate from an adult with an advanced solid tumor such as melanoma, head and neck, liver or kidney cancer.

This clone has only one observation. The chain is built from TRBV6-1 and TRBJ1-2; D might be TRBD1 (6 bases). V lost 6 bases to trimming and J lost 4 bases, with 9 bases between them. This CDR3 region has 12 residues. Germline V gene sequence: CDR1 MNHNS, CDR2 SASEGT. CDR3 nucleotides: TGTGCCAGCAGAGGACAGACCTATGGCTACACCTTC. Translation gives CASRGQTYGYTF.

This chain connects TRBV23-1 to TRBJ1-4, with TRBD1 as a possible D gene (6 bases). TRBV23-1 is noted as an ORF with a role that remains uncertain. The ends were cut back, 0 bases at V and 0 bases at J, with 14 bases in the middle. The CDR3 covers 18 residues. The CDR3 bases are TGCGCCAGCAGTCAATCGAGTAAGGACAGCCCAACTAATGAAAAACTGTTTTTT. Protein: CASSQSSKDSPTNEKLFF.

In this sample, this clone turned up once. The V and J genes are TRBV9 and TRBJ2-3, with 8 bases aligning to TRBD2. The germline CDR1 and CDR2 sequences are SGDLS and YYNGEE. V was clipped by 1 base and J by 2 bases; unmatched bases: 12. This CDR3 is 18 amino acids long. The CDR3 DNA reads TGTGCCAGCAGCGTATTCGGGGGGGAGTTGGTAAACACAGATACGCAGTATTTT. Amino acid sequence: CASSVFGGELVNTDTQYF.

This rearrangement joins TRBV5-1 to TRBJ2-7, with 12 bases fitting TRBD2. Germline CDR1 reads SGHRS; CDR2 reads YFSETQ. The trim removed 4 bases at V and 3 bases at J, leaving 5 bases unmatched. This CDR3 comprises 15 residues. The DNA for the CDR3 is TGCGCCAGCAGCCGGACTAGCGGGGCAAACTACGAGCAGTACTTC. Residues: CASSRTSGANYEQYF.

The chain couples TRBV7-2 to TRBJ1-4; D perhaps matches TRBD1 (5 bases). Germline CDR1 and CDR2: SGHTA and FQGNSA. This CDR3 is built from 18 residues. V gave up 2 bases and J gave up 4 bases, with 20 bases separating them. The CDR3 nucleotides read TGTGCCAGCAGCTTAAATATGTTTGGGGGGGATAGTAATGAAAAACTGTTTTTT. The encoded protein is CASSLNMFGGDSNEKLFF.

Only one count was recorded for this clone. This rearrangement joins TRBV6-5 to TRBJ2-7, with D uncertain. The V end lost 6 bases, the J end lost 1 base, and 10 bases lay between the germline ends. Germline V CDR1 and CDR2: MNHEY, SVGAGI. This CDR3 has 13 amino acids. In DNA, the CDR3 is TGTGCCAGCAGAGACGAGTCATCCTACGAGCAGTACTTC. Amino acids: CASRDESSYEQYF.

The chain joins TRBV5-1 to TRBJ1-1; 8 bases match TRBD1. The length of the CDR3 is 14 residues. Germline CDR1 is SGHRS and CDR2 is YFSETQ. After removal of 4 bases from V and 4 bases from J, the junction contained 6 bases not matched to a gene. Written as DNA, the CDR3 is TGCGCCAGCAGCCCAAATACAGGGGGCACTGAAGCTTTCTTT. This translates into CASSPNTGGTEAFF.

The rearrangement joins TRBV6-6 to TRBJ2-5, with D possibly called TRBD1 or TRBD2 (6 bases each). Germline CDR1 reads MNHNY; CDR2 reads SVGAGI (reference sequence). V gave up 6 bases and J gave up 0 bases, with 14 bases separating them. The CDR3 sequence is 15 residues long. CDR3 sequence reads: CASRTAGGYQETQYF. The CDR3 nucleotides are TGTGCCAGCAGGACTGCCGGGGGCTACCAAGAGACCCAGTACTTC.

J is TRBJ2-7 and V is TRBV7-2; D is perhaps TRBD1 (7 bases). The CDR3 has 15 residues. V lost 3 bases, J lost 3 bases, and 15 bases lay in between. Germline V CDR1 and CDR2: SGHTA, FQGNSA. CDR3 nucleotide sequence: TGTGCCAGCAGCTTCGTGTTCCAGGGGGGCTACGAGCAGTACTTC. Translated, it gives CASSFVFQGGYEQYF.

The DNA for the CDR3 is TGTGCCAGCAGCGATACGTCCGTCTTAGAGACCCAGTACTTC. This gives the protein CASSDTSVLETQYF. The genes are TRBV7-9 and TRBJ2-5; no definite D call. CDR3 length: 14 amino acids. V was pared by 5 bases and J by 4 bases, with 14 bases between. Germline CDR1 reads SEHNR; CDR2 reads FQNEAQ (reference sequence).

V gene TRBV28 combines with J gene TRBJ1-1, with D unresolved. V lost 7 bases and J 1 base, leaving 16 bases between the germline ends. There are 15 residues in the CDR3. From germline, CDR1 is MDHEN and CDR2 SYDVKM. The DNA for the CDR3 is TGTGCCAGCACCTTTTTGGGTGAGGAGAACACTGAAGCTTTCTTT. Translation gives CASTFLGEENTEAFF.

This chain links TRBV2 with TRBJ1-1; D not resolved. This CDR3 region has 13 residues. Trimming left V 3 bases short and J 0 bases short, with 5 bases between. The germline CDR1 and CDR2 sequences are SNHLY and FYNNEI. Written as DNA, the CDR3 is TGTGCCAGCAGTGATAGGGTGAACACTGAAGCTTTCTTT. This encodes CASSDRVNTEAFF.

This clone was found once. V usage is TRBV5-6 and J usage is TRBJ2-7, with 10 positions matching TRBD1. CDR1 and CDR2 (germline): SGHDT, YYEEEE. V lost 4 bases and J lost 0; bases outside the gene matches: 4. There are 15 residues in the CDR3. CDR3 in amino acids: CASSRTGGNSYEQYF. CDR3 bases: TGTGCCAGCAGCCGGACAGGGGGGAACTCCTACGAGCAGTACTTC.

The gene calls are TRBV10-3 and TRBJ2-1; possibly TRBD2 for D (5 bases). Germline V lookup: CDR1 ENHRY, CDR2 SYGVKD. Trimming removed 3 bases at V and 8 bases at J, with 17 bases between. This CDR3 comprises 15 residues. The CDR3 protein is CAISEVIHAGDEQFF. In DNA, the CDR3 is TGTGCCATCAGTGAAGTCATTCACGCGGGCGATGAGCAGTTCTTC.

This clone appeared once. The rearrangement joins TRBV14 to TRBJ1-4; D not certain. The CDR3 extends over 12 amino acids. V lost 0 bases to trimming and J lost 11 bases, with 7 bases between them. Germline CDR1 SGHDN, CDR2 FVKESK. DNA for the CDR3: TGTGCCAGCAGCCAAGAAAGGCGGAAACTGTTTTTT. Protein product: CASSQERRKLFF.

The rearrangement uses TRBV5-5 and TRBJ2-7; TRBD2 aligns across 7 bases. V shed 7 bases, J shed 2 bases, and the junction held 9 bases outside the gene matches. Germline V CDR1 and CDR2: SGHKS, YYEKEE (reference sequence). The CDR3 is 14 residues long. The CDR3 nucleotides are TGTGCCAGCGCTCAAGCGGGATCGACCTACGAGCAGTACTTC. Translated: CASAQAGSTYEQYF.

This chain uses TRBV5-5 with TRBJ1-4; tentative D call: TRBD1 (6 bases). V lost 6 bases and J 4 bases, leaving 10 bases between the germline ends. The germline V gene encodes CDR1 SGHKS and CDR2 YYEKEE (reference sequence). The CDR3 length is 13 residues. CDR3 loop: CASTGDDNEKLFF. CDR3 DNA: TGTGCCAGCACAGGGGATGATAATGAAAAACTGTTTTTT.

The chain couples TRBV5-1 to TRBJ1-4; perhaps TRBD1 as D (6 bases). The CDR3 spans 14 residues. Trimming removed 4 bases at V and 7 bases at J, with 14 bases between. Germline loops: CDR1 SGHRS, CDR2 YFSETQ. For the CDR3, the DNA is TGCGCCAGCAGCCGCACAGGGAATGGTGAAAAACTGTTTTTT. The encoded protein is CASSRTGNGEKLFF.

This chain uses TRBV28 with TRBJ1-4; D not resolved. Trimming took off 8 bases at V and 3 bases at J, with 19 bases between the two ends. The CDR3 is made up of 16 amino acids. Germline loops: CDR1 MDHEN, CDR2 SYDVKM. CDR3 nucleotides: TGTGCCAGCCACAGTTTATCGGGGTCGGCTAATGAAAAACTGTTTTTT. It translates to CASHSLSGSANEKLFF. The whole variable domain, filled in from reference TRBV28 and TRBJ1-4, reads DVKVTQSSRYLVKRTGEKVFLECVQDMDHENMFWYRQDPGLGLRLIYFSYDVKMKEKGDIPEGYSVSREKKERFSLILESASTNQTSMYLCASHSLSGSANEKLFFGSGTQLSVL.

This clone was recorded a few times. J is TRBJ1-2 and V is TRBV19; D remains ambiguous. V was cut by 0 bases and J by 6 bases, with 5 bases left in between. The germline gives CDR1 LNHDA, CDR2 SQIVND (reference sequence). CDR3 length: 12 residues. The CDR3 region has the DNA TGTGCCAGTAGTATAGACACCCATGGCTACACCTTC. Encoded protein: CASSIDTHGYTF. Using reference TRBV19 and TRBJ1-2 for the parts outside the CDR3, the full variable domain is DGGITQSPKYLFRKEGQNVTLSCEQNLNHDAMYWYRQDPGQGLRLIYYSQIVNDFQKGDIAEGYSVSREKKESFPLTVTSAQKNPTAFYLCASSIDTHGYTFGSGTRLTVV.

This chain uses TRBV12-5 with TRBJ1-3; no clear D gene. Germline loops: CDR1 LGHNT, CDR2 FRNRAP. This CDR3 comprises 11 residues. The V gene lost 2 bases and the J gene lost 8 bases, with 4 bases spanning the gap. This chain's CDR3 is CASGLQDTIYF. The CDR3 DNA is TGTGCTAGTGGTTTGCAGGACACCATATATTTT.

V gene TRBV28 combines with J gene TRBJ1-1, with D tentatively TRBD1 (6 bases). The CDR3 sequence is 18 residues long. V was shortened by 5 bases and J by 5 bases, with 27 bases between the two germline ends. Germline V gene data show CDR1 as MDHEN and CDR2 as SYDVKM. In nucleotides, the CDR3 is TGTGCCAGCAGTCCGACCACGCGAAAAACAGGGTTTTGGACTGAAGCTTTCTTT. Protein product: CASSPTTRKTGFWTEAFF.

This chain links TRBV5-6 with TRBJ1-1; tentative D call: TRBD1 (6 bases). Per the germline V gene, CDR1 is SGHDT and CDR2 is YYEEEE. Trimming took off 3 bases at V and 6 bases at J, with 15 bases between the two ends. This CDR3 comprises 14 residues. The CDR3 DNA sequence: TGTGCCAGCAGCTGGACCCAGGGGTTTTCTGAAGCTTTCTTT. This encodes CASSWTQGFSEAFF.

There are a few counts of this clone. V is TRBV15 and J is TRBJ2-3; tentative D call: TRBD1 (8 bases). CDR3 length: 13 amino acids. The V gene lost 7 bases and the J gene lost 6 bases, with 14 bases spanning the gap. Germline-derived CDR1 and CDR2 are LNHNV and YYDKDF (reference sequence). CDR3 loop: CATNRGGEDTQYF. The CDR3 DNA reads TGTGCCACCAACAGGGGGGGGGAGGATACGCAGTATTTT.

The sample holds many counts of this clone. The V gene is TRBV6-1, the J gene TRBJ1-6; D unclear. The CDR3 is 16 amino acids. V lost 4 bases to trimming and J lost 0 bases, with 10 bases between them. Per the germline V gene, CDR1 is MNHNS and CDR2 is SASEGT. The CDR3 sequence: CASSGSVSSYNSPLHF. CDR3 bases: TGTGCCAGCAGTGGATCAGTGAGCTCCTATAATTCACCCCTCCACTTT.

The chain combines TRBV7-2 with TRBJ1-1, with D possibly TRBD1 on 5 matching bases. CDR1 is SGHTA and CDR2 is FQGNSA in the germline V gene. The V end lost 4 bases, the J end lost 3 bases, and 15 bases lay between the germline ends. The CDR3 runs 15 residues. The CDR3 DNA reads as TGTGCCAGCAGCTCTCGGGGGGGAGCAGACACTGAAGCTTTCTTT. It translates to CASSSRGGADTEAFF.

The gene calls are TRBV5-5 and TRBJ2-3, with 7 bases lining up with TRBD1. The germline V gene encodes CDR1 SGHKS and CDR2 YYEKEE (reference sequence). The CDR3 covers 15 residues. Trimming took 2 bases from V and 3 from J; bases not matched to a gene: 6. CDR3 in DNA: TGTGCCAGCAGCTTTACGGGACAGCCAACAGATACGCAGTATTTT. Protein sequence: CASSFTGQPTDTQYF.

CDR3 sequence reads: CASSLGGQGAEKLFF. In nucleotides, the CDR3 is TGTGCCAGCAGCTTGGGGGGACAGGGGGCCGAAAAACTGTTTTTT. The V gene is TRBV5-6, the J gene TRBJ1-4; TRBD1 matches at 12 bases. Looked up from germline, CDR1 is SGHDT and CDR2 is YYEEEE. CDR3 size: 15 residues. Unmatched junction bases numbered 2, after V lost 0 bases and J lost 8 bases.